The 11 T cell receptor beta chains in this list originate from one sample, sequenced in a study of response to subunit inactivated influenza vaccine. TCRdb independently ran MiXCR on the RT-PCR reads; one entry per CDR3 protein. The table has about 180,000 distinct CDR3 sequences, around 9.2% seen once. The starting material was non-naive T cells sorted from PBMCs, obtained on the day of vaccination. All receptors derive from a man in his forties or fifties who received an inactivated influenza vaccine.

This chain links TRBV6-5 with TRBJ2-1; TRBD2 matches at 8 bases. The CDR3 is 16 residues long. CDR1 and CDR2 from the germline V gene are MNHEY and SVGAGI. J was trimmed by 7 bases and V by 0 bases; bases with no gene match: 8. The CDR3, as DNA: TGTGCCAGCAGTTACTCGACTCGGGGGGGCAAGAATGAGCAGTTCTTC. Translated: CASSYSTRGGKNEQFF.

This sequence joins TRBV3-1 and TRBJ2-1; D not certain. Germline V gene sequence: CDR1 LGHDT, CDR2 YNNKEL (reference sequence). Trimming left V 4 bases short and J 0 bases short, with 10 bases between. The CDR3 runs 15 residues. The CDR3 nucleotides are TGTGCCAGCAGCCCTTACCTAAGCTCCTACAATGAGCAGTTCTTC. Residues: CASSPYLSSYNEQFF.

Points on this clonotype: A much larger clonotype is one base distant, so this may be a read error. CDR3 protein: CASSPGTPYEQYF. CDR3 DNA: TGTGCCAGCAGCCCCGGGACACCCTACGAGCAGTACTTC. The rearrangement uses TRBV4-2 and TRBJ2-7; TRBD1 might be the D (6 bases). Trimming took 4 bases from V and 2 from J, leaving 9 bases between them. The CDR3 has 13 amino acids. The V gene's germline CDR1 is LGHNA and CDR2 YNFKEQ.

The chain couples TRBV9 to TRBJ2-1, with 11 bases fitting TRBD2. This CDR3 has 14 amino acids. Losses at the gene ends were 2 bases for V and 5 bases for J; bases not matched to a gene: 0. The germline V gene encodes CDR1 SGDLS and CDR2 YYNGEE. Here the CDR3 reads CASSVGLADNEQFF. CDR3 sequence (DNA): TGTGCCAGCAGCGTGGGACTAGCGGACAATGAGCAGTTCTTC.

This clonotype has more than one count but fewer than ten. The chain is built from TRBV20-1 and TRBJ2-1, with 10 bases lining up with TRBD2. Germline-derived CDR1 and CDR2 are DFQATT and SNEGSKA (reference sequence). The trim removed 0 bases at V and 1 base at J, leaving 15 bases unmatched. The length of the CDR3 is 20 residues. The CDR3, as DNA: TGCAGTGCTAGAGATTTAGTGATAGCGGGAGGTCCCACGTCCTACAATGAGCAGTTCTTC. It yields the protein CSARDLVIAGGPTSYNEQFF.

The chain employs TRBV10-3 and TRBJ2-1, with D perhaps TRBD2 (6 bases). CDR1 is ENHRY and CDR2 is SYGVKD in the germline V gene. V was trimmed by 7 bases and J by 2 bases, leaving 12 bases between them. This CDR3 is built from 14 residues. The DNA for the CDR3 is TGTGCCATCAAAGGCGGGATGACCTACAATGAGCAGTTCTTC. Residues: CAIKGGMTYNEQFF.

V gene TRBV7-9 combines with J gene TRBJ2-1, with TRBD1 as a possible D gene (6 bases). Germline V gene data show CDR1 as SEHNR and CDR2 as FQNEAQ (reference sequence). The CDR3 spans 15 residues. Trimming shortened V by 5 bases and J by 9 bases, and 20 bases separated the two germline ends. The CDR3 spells CASSPARQALGEQFF. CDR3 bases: TGTGCCAGCAGCCCAGCACGACAGGCCTTGGGTGAGCAGTTCTTC.

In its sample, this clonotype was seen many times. The CDR3 region has the DNA TGTGCCAGCAGCTACATGGACAGAACCTACGAGCAGTACTTC. It encodes CASSYMDRTYEQYF. The gene calls are TRBV7-2 and TRBJ2-7, with D maybe TRBD1 (6 bases). Germline assignment: CDR1 SGHTA and CDR2 FQGNSA. Trimming shortened V by 4 bases and J by 2 bases, and 12 bases separated the two germline ends. This CDR3 has 14 residues.

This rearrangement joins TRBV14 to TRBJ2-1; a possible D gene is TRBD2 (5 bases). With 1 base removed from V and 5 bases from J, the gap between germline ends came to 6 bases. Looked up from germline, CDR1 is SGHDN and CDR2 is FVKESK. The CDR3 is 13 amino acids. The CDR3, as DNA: TGTGCCAGCAGCCAAGGACTACACAATGAGCAGTTCTTC. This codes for CASSQGLHNEQFF.

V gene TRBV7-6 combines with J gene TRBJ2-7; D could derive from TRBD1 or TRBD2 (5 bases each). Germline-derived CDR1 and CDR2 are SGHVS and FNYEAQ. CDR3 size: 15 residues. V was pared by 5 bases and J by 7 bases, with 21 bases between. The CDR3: CASSPGSGRGVEQYF. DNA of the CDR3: TGTGCCAGCAGCCCCGGGTCGGGACGGGGTGTAGAGCAGTACTTC.

CDR3 DNA: TGTGCCAGCTCATCCGACAGGGGGCGTGAGCAGTTCTTC. Encoded protein: CASSSDRGREQFF. This chain connects TRBV18 to TRBJ2-1; 10 bases agree with TRBD1. Unmatched junction bases numbered 4, after V lost 5 bases and J lost 9 bases. The CDR3 totals 13 residues. Germline V gives CDR1 KGHSH, CDR2 LQKENI.